The T cell receptor (beta chain) under discussion was sequenced for a study of blood T cell repertoires in COVID-19. Germline V gene data show CDR1 as MGHDK and CDR2 as SYGVNS. The CDR3 is 15 amino acids. J was trimmed by 0 bases and V by 4 bases; bases with no gene match: 5. Data came from immunoSEQ multiplex PCR; TCRdb stores just in-frame clones and leaves some out. The sample holds 200,000 to 300,000 clones, roughly 84% seen once. The chain recombines TRBV25-1 with TRBJ1-1; 7 bases agree with TRBD1. The receptor comes from a man in his 60s with acute or convalescent COVID-19. Sequences were obtained from peripheral blood. The CDR3: CASSGDRDMNTEAFF. As DNA, the CDR3 is TGTGCCAGCAGTGGGGACAGAGACATGAACACTGAAGCTTTCTTT. The full variable domain, its missing parts supplied by reference TRBV25-1 and TRBJ1-1, is EADIYQTPRYLVIGTGKKITLECSQTMGHDKMYWYQQDPGMELHLIHYSYGVNSTEKGDLSSESTVSRIRTEHFPLTLESARPSHTSQYLCASSGDRDMNTEAFFGQGTRLTVV.